The 32 T cell receptor beta chains below come from one sample, sequenced in a study of T cell responses to AZD1222 COVID-19 vaccine. Using immunoSEQ multiplex PCR, the repertoire was profiled, and TCRdb retains in-frame clones only, with some absent. Counted here are 150,000 to 200,000 clones, around 88% occurring once; the ten biggest clones make up 7.7%. Source: peripheral blood, taken on day 0 of AZD1222 vaccination. All receptors derive from an adult in good health.

CDR3 in DNA: TGTGCCAGCAGTTTAAACACAGGGCACTACGAGCAGTACTTC. Residues: CASSLNTGHYEQYF. This chain connects TRBV27 to TRBJ2-7; perhaps TRBD1 as D (6 bases). The CDR3 is 14 amino acids. CDR1 MNHEY and CDR2 SMNVEV come from the germline V gene (reference sequence). V gave up 2 bases and J gave up 3 bases, with 11 bases separating them.

This clone was detected only a few times. V usage is TRBV2 and J usage is TRBJ2-2, with D perhaps TRBD1 or TRBD2 (5 bases each). Trimming pared 4 bases from V and 4 bases from J, leaving 13 bases between. Germline V gene sequence: CDR1 SNHLY, CDR2 FYNNEI. The CDR3 sequence is 15 residues long. The CDR3 loop is CASSVPPGSTGELFF. In nucleotides, the CDR3 is TGTGCCAGCAGTGTACCCCCAGGGAGCACCGGGGAGCTGTTTTTT.

The rearrangement uses TRBV19 and TRBJ1-6; D not resolved. Germline lookup yields CDR1 LNHDA and CDR2 SQIVND (reference sequence). Trimming pared 3 bases from V and 6 bases from J, leaving 6 bases between. This CDR3 spans 13 amino acids. CDR3 amino acids: CASSIRGNSPLHF. The CDR3 DNA is TGTGCCAGTAGTATCCGGGGTAATTCACCCCTCCACTTT.

The rearrangement links TRBV24-1 to TRBJ2-5, with D unresolved. The CDR3 extends over 16 amino acids. The germline CDR1 and CDR2 sequences are KGHDR and SFDVKD. V gave up 4 bases and J gave up 5 bases, with 19 bases separating them. CDR3 residues: CATSDIGRSGRETQYF. Written as DNA, the CDR3 is TGTGCCACCAGTGACATAGGTCGGAGTGGACGGGAGACCCAGTACTTC.

CDR3 nucleotide sequence: TGTGCCAGCAGCTCACAGGCAGGCCGTTCCTACGAGCAGTACTTC. It translates to CASSSQAGRSYEQYF. The chain recombines TRBV7-6 with TRBJ2-7; possible D gene TRBD1, 5 bases. Trimming left V 4 bases short and J 1 base short, with 14 bases between. Germline V gene data show CDR1 as SGHVS and CDR2 as FNYEAQ. The CDR3 totals 15 residues.

V is TRBV28 and J is TRBJ1-5; perhaps TRBD1 as D (5 bases). The germline gives CDR1 MDHEN, CDR2 SYDVKM. The CDR3 is 12 residues long. Between the trimmed V and J ends, which lost 5 bases and 5 bases, there was a span of 7 bases. CDR3 loop: CASSRGYQPQHF. For the CDR3, the DNA is TGTGCCAGCAGTCGGGGGTATCAGCCCCAGCATTTT.

This rearrangement joins TRBV5-4 to TRBJ1-1; no firm D call. Per germline, CDR1 SGHNT and CDR2 YYREEE (reference sequence). The CDR3 length is 16 residues. The germline V and J ends were trimmed by 4 bases and 2 bases, with 18 bases remaining between them. DNA for the CDR3: TGTGCCAGCAGCGACTCGACTGCCCCTCTCAACACTGAAGCTTTCTTT. Translated: CASSDSTAPLNTEAFF.

The chain recombines TRBV7-3 with TRBJ1-6, with a tentative D call TRBD1 (5 bases). This CDR3 has 14 amino acids. V was cut by 2 bases and J by 9 bases, with 11 bases left in between. Germline assignment: CDR1 SGHTA and CDR2 FQGTGA. CDR3 nucleotide sequence: TGTGCCAGCAGCTTACCCGGGGCCGGTTCACCCCTCCACTTT. Amino acid sequence: CASSLPGAGSPLHF.

V is TRBV28 and J is TRBJ2-5, with a tentative D call TRBD1 (6 bases). V lost 4 bases and J lost 4, with 7 bases in between. This CDR3 region has 12 residues. The germline CDR1 and CDR2 sequences are MDHEN and SYDVKM. CDR3 sequence: CASSSDRETQYF. The CDR3 nucleotides read TGTGCCAGCAGTTCGGACAGAGAGACCCAGTACTTC.

The chain combines TRBV6-6 with TRBJ1-4, with 11 positions matching TRBD1. Per the germline V gene, CDR1 is MNHNY and CDR2 is SVGAGI (reference sequence). The CDR3 is 16 amino acids. The V gene end was trimmed by 6 bases and the J gene end by 6 bases; junction bases not matched to a gene: 9. The CDR3 loop reads CASRKDRGLEHEKLFF. Here the CDR3 DNA reads TGTGCCAGCAGGAAGGACAGGGGGCTGGAACATGAAAAACTGTTTTTT.

This clone showed up just once. The gene calls are TRBV7-3 and TRBJ2-7, with TRBD2 identical over 9 bases. Germline CDR1 reads SGHTA; CDR2 reads FQGTGA. V lost 1 base, J lost 4 bases, and 5 bases stayed unmatched. This CDR3 has 15 residues. The CDR3, as DNA: TGTGCCAGCAGCTTAAGGGCTAGCGGGGAATACGAGCAGTACTTC. Protein product: CASSLRASGEYEQYF.

This rearrangement joins TRBV19 to TRBJ1-6; tentative D call: TRBD1 (6 bases). V was shortened by 4 bases and J by 8 bases, with 9 bases between the two germline ends. The CDR3 spans 13 residues. Germline CDR1 is LNHDA and CDR2 is SQIVND (reference sequence). The chain's CDR3 is CASSKTGYSPLHF. The CDR3 DNA sequence: TGTGCCAGTAGTAAAACAGGGTATTCACCCCTCCACTTT.

This clone was observed a few times. The chain carries TRBV11-2 and TRBJ2-7; D might be TRBD2 (6 bases). Trimming removed 1 base from V and 0 bases from J, with 16 bases in between. The CDR3 contains 17 residues. The germline V gene has CDR1 SGHAT and CDR2 FQNNGV. The CDR3: CASSLGLRERSSYEQYF. The CDR3, as DNA: TGTGCCAGCAGCTTAGGGCTTCGGGAGAGGAGCTCCTACGAGCAGTACTTC.

The genes are TRBV28 and TRBJ1-4; D uncertain. The CDR3 totals 14 residues. V was pared by 8 bases and J by 7 bases, with 17 bases between. Looked up from germline, CDR1 is MDHEN and CDR2 is SYDVKM. The CDR3 DNA is TGTGCCAGCCGCCGGGGTCCACTAAGTGAAAAACTGTTTTTT. Translated, it gives CASRRGPLSEKLFF.

The chain combines TRBV3-1 (or the pseudogene TRBV3-2) with TRBJ1-3; no clear D gene. The ends were cut back, 11 bases at V and 2 bases at J, with 16 bases in the middle. The CDR3 is 14 amino acids. Germline V gives CDR1 LGHDT, CDR2 YNNKEL (reference sequence). For the CDR3, the DNA is TGTGCCTCCTCCCCAGGTTCCCCTGGAAACACCATATATTTT. Translating gives CASSPGSPGNTIYF.

The rearrangement uses TRBV19 and TRBJ1-4; TRBD1 aligns across 7 bases. The CDR3 is made up of 14 amino acids. CDR1 and CDR2 (germline): LNHDA, SQIVND (reference sequence). With V trimmed by 9 bases and J by 10 bases, 14 bases remained unmatched. CDR3 sequence reads: CASQGTRGTRKLFF. The CDR3 region has the DNA TGTGCCAGCCAGGGTACCAGGGGGACAAGAAAACTGTTTTTT.

The V gene is TRBV2, the J gene TRBJ1-5; the D is unclear. The CDR3 is made up of 15 amino acids. V was shortened by 4 bases and J by 2 bases, with 12 bases between the two germline ends. Germline-derived CDR1 and CDR2 are SNHLY and FYNNEI. The CDR3 DNA reads TGTGCCAGCAGTGTAAAGGCATCCGGCAATCAGCCCCAGCATTTT. This encodes CASSVKASGNQPQHF. The entire variable domain, with the rest obtained from reference TRBV2 and TRBJ1-5, is as follows: EPEVTQTPSHQVTQMGQEVILRCVPISNHLYFYWYRQILGQKVEFLVSFYNNEISEKSEIFDDQFSVERPDGSNFTLKIRSTKLEDSAMYFCASSVKASGNQPQHFGDGTRLSIL.

The chain uses TRBV4-1 and TRBJ1-4; no clear D gene. V was trimmed by 0 bases and J by 9 bases, leaving 5 bases between them. This CDR3 comprises 12 residues. Germline-derived CDR1 and CDR2 are MGHRA and YSYEKL. The CDR3 protein is CASSQDGQKLFF. The CDR3, as DNA: TGCGCCAGCAGCCAAGATGGACAAAAACTGTTTTTT.

This chain joins TRBV6-2 or TRBV6-3 and TRBJ1-1, with 7 bases fitting TRBD1. Trimming took 2 bases from V and 9 from J; bases not matched to a gene: 6. The germline gives CDR1 MNHEY, CDR2 SVGEGT. The CDR3 covers 13 residues. In DNA, the CDR3 is TGTGCCAGCAGTTACAGTCAGGGGGGCCAAGCTTTCTTT. Its protein product is CASSYSQGGQAFF.

The J gene is TRBJ2-6, the V gene TRBV7-8; D not certain. CDR3 size: 15 residues. The V gene lost 5 bases and the J gene lost 0 bases, with 8 bases spanning the gap. Germline V gene lookup returns CDR1 SGHVS and CDR2 FQNEAQ. CDR3 protein: CASSPRFSGANVLTF. The CDR3 nucleotides read TGTGCCAGCAGCCCTAGATTCTCTGGGGCCAACGTCCTGACTTTC.

This clone was observed once. The genes are TRBV5-1 and TRBJ2-3, with D possibly matching TRBD2 (7 bases). This CDR3 region has 16 residues. CDR1 and CDR2 from the germline V gene are SGHRS and YFSETQ. Trimming took 5 bases from V and 0 from J, leaving 16 bases between them. Written as DNA, the CDR3 is TGCGCCAGCAGACCTCAGCGGGACATCAGCACAGATACGCAGTATTTT. This codes for CASRPQRDISTDTQYF. The full variable domain, with the rest looked up from reference TRBV5-1 and TRBJ2-3, is KAGVTQTPRYLIKTRGQQVTLSCSPISGHRSVSWYQQTPGQGLQFLFEYFSETQRNKGNFPGRFSGRQFSNSRSEMNVSTLELGDSALYLCASRPQRDISTDTQYFGPGTRLTVL.

The chain has TRBV19 and TRBJ2-1; TRBD2 matches 9 bases. Germline V CDR1 and CDR2: LNHDA, SQIVND (reference sequence). V lost 8 bases, J lost 7 bases, and 9 bases stayed unmatched. The CDR3 length is 14 residues. The CDR3 is CASSPSGNLNEQFF. In DNA form, the CDR3 reads TGTGCCAGTTCCCCTAGCGGGAATTTGAATGAGCAGTTCTTC.

The chain couples TRBV4-2 to TRBJ2-3; 7 bases match TRBD1. This CDR3 comprises 17 residues. Germline V gene data show CDR1 as LGHNA and CDR2 as YNFKEQ. Germline trimming cut 5 bases from V and 1 base from J; bases unmatched to any gene: 12. The CDR3 sequence: CASSGRGRQGGTDTQYF. CDR3 nucleotides: TGTGCCAGCAGCGGAAGGGGCCGACAGGGAGGCACAGATACGCAGTATTTT.

This sequence joins TRBV28 and TRBJ2-2; weak D call: TRBD1 (5 bases). CDR1 and CDR2 (germline): MDHEN, SYDVKM. Trimming left V 6 bases short and J 2 bases short, with 19 bases between. The CDR3 is 17 amino acids. The CDR3 nucleotides are TGTGCCAGCAGAACGAGGACACCGGCGCCAAACACCGGGGAGCTGTTTTTT. Amino acids: CASRTRTPAPNTGELFF.

The CDR3 region is CASSVGHTGVTGELFF. The CDR3 coding sequence is TGTGCCAGCAGCGTAGGGCATACAGGGGTCACCGGGGAGCTGTTTTTT. The chain recombines TRBV9 with TRBJ2-2; TRBD1 agrees at 7 bases. CDR3 length equals 16 residues. The V gene end was trimmed by 0 bases and the J gene end by 4 bases; junction bases not matched to a gene: 6. Germline V gene lookup returns CDR1 SGDLS and CDR2 YYNGEE.

V is TRBV5-4 and J is TRBJ2-7; perhaps D is TRBD1 or TRBD2 (5 bases each). The germline gives CDR1 SGHNT, CDR2 YYREEE (reference sequence). CDR3 length: 16 amino acids. Between the trimmed V and J ends, which lost 4 bases and 3 bases, there was a span of 20 bases. CDR3 sequence reads: CASSTGVPRGDYEQYF. As DNA, the CDR3 is TGTGCCAGCAGCACCGGGGTCCCCAGAGGGGACTACGAGCAGTACTTC.

The gene calls are TRBV27 and TRBJ2-7, with TRBD1 matching over 7 bases. Trimming at V came to 0 bases and at J to 3 bases, leaving 5 bases not matched to a gene. Germline V gene data show CDR1 as MNHEY and CDR2 as SMNVEV (reference sequence). The CDR3 contains 15 residues. The CDR3 spells CASSLSTGQNYEQYF. CDR3 in DNA: TGTGCCAGCAGTTTATCGACGGGACAGAACTACGAGCAGTACTTC.

The V call is TRBV29-1, the J call TRBJ2-1; D is uncertain. The germline gives CDR1 SQVTM, CDR2 ANQGSEA. Trimming shortened V by 3 bases and J by 10 bases, and 13 bases separated the two germline ends. CDR3 size: 12 residues. CDR3 sequence (DNA): TGCAGCGTTGATCCGGGTCAAGTGGAGCAGTTCTTC. Translated, it gives CSVDPGQVEQFF.

The V gene is TRBV5-3, the J gene TRBJ1-2; D possibly corresponds to TRBD1 (5 bases). TRBV5-3 is annotated as an ORF whose role is uncertain. V was trimmed by 1 base and J by 2 bases, leaving 6 bases between them. The CDR3 totals 13 residues. The CDR3 bases are TGTGCCAGAAGCTTGTCAGGGAACTATGGCTACACCTTC. Its translation is CARSLSGNYGYTF.

The chain is built from TRBV2 and TRBJ2-5; 7 positions agree with TRBD1. The germline gives CDR1 SNHLY, CDR2 FYNNEI. V lost 8 bases, J lost 5 bases, and 5 bases stayed unmatched. There are 12 residues in the CDR3. The CDR3 sequence: CASLDRSETQYF. CDR3 sequence (DNA): TGTGCCAGCCTGGACAGGAGCGAGACCCAGTACTTC. The complete variable domain, with remaining parts taken from reference TRBV2 and TRBJ2-5, reads EPEVTQTPSHQVTQMGQEVILRCVPISNHLYFYWYRQILGQKVEFLVSFYNNEISEKSEIFDDQFSVERPDGSNFTLKIRSTKLEDSAMYFCASLDRSETQYFGPGTRLLVL.

The CDR3 DNA follows: TGTGCCAGCAGTTTAGGACGACAGGGTGGTCAGCCCCAGCATTTT. This encodes CASSLGRQGGQPQHF. The rearrangement uses TRBV27 and TRBJ1-5; 7 nucleotides line up with TRBD1. The CDR3 spans 15 residues. Trimming at V came to 2 bases and at J to 6 bases, leaving 7 bases not matched to a gene. Per germline, CDR1 MNHEY and CDR2 SMNVEV (reference sequence).

This sequence joins TRBV6-5 and TRBJ2-7, with D possibly matching TRBD2 (6 bases). CDR1 is MNHEY and CDR2 is SVGAGI in the germline V gene. V was shortened by 2 bases and J by 3 bases, with 17 bases between the two germline ends. CDR3 length: 16 amino acids. This chain's CDR3 is CASSYGGSGGDYEQYF. In nucleotides, the CDR3 is TGTGCCAGCAGTTACGGGGGATCCGGAGGGGACTACGAGCAGTACTTC.